This T cell receptor beta chain was sequenced in a study of blood T cell repertoires in COVID-19. Measured with immunoSEQ multiplex PCR; TCRdb has only the in-frame clones, and not every one. The table records about 32,000 clones, about 86% of them present only once. The source material was peripheral blood. This sequence originates from a woman aged 80 or over with active or convalescent COVID-19.

CDR3 bases: TGTGCCAGCAGCCAAGTGCTAGCGGGACCGCAAGAGACCCAGTACTTC. This encodes CASSQVLAGPQETQYF. The rearrangement uses TRBV3-1 (or the pseudogene TRBV3-2) and TRBJ2-5; TRBD2 matches at 9 bases. The CDR3 totals 16 residues. Germline assignment: CDR1 LGHDT and CDR2 YNNKEL (reference sequence). Trimming removed 1 base from V and 2 bases from J; junction bases left unmatched: 5.